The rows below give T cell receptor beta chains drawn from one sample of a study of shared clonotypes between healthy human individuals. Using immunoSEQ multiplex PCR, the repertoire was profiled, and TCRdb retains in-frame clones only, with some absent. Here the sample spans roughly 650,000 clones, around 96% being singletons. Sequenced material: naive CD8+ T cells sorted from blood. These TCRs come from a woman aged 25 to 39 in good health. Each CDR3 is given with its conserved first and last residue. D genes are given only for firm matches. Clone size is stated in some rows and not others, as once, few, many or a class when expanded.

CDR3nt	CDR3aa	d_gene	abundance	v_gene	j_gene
TGTGCCAGCAGTGAACCGGACAGCGAACCTACGAACACTGAAGCTTTCTTT	CASSEPDSEPTNTEAFF	.	.	TRBV2	TRBJ1-1
TGCAGCGTTGAGTTGGGTTACACTGAAGCTTTCTTT	CSVELGYTEAFF	.	.	TRBV29-1	TRBJ1-1
TGTGCCAGCAGTTACGCCAGGGACCACTCCTACGAGCAGTACTTC	CASSYARDHSYEQYF	.	.	TRBV6-5	TRBJ2-7
TGTGCCAGCAGCTTGACAGGGAGCAATCAGCCCCAGCATTTT	CASSLTGSNQPQHF	.	.	TRBV5-6	TRBJ1-5
TGTGCCAGCAGCAACACAGGGGGAAACATTCAGTACTTC	CASSNTGGNIQYF	TRBD1	.	TRBV27	TRBJ2-4
TGCGCCAGCAGCTTGATAGGGAGGGGTGTGGACGAGCAGTACTTC	CASSLIGRGVDEQYF	TRBD2	.	TRBV5-1	TRBJ2-7
TGTGCCAGCAGTCATCAGGGGGCGGGGGAGACCCAGTACTTC	CASSHQGAGETQYF	TRBD1	.	TRBV27	TRBJ2-5
TGTGCCAGCAGCTTAGGGGGGTTAGCTGGCTACACCTTC	CASSLGGLAGYTF	.	.	TRBV7-9	TRBJ1-2
TGTGCCAGCAGTTACTCGGAGAAGACCGGGGAGCTGTTTTTT	CASSYSEKTGELFF	.	.	TRBV6-5	TRBJ2-2
TGTGCCAGCAGCTCCCGGGACGGTCACAATGAGCAGTTCTTC	CASSSRDGHNEQFF	.	.	TRBV7-9	TRBJ2-1
TGTGCCAGCAGTTCCGGGACGGACAAATTTGGAGCTGGCTACACCTTC	CASSSGTDKFGAGYTF	.	once	TRBV28	TRBJ1-2
TGTGCCAGCAGCTTAGAACGAGCGGGAGGCTTCTCCTACAATGAGCAGTTCTTC	CASSLERAGGFSYNEQFF	TRBD2	.	TRBV7-9	TRBJ2-1
TGTGCCAGCAGTTACGTAGCGGGATCCTACAATGAGCAGTTCTTC	CASSYVAGSYNEQFF	TRBD2	.	TRBV6-5	TRBJ2-1
TGTGCCAGCAGCGAGAAGGTAGGATTCTACGAGCAGTACTTC	CASSEKVGFYEQYF	.	.	TRBV28	TRBJ2-7
TGTGCCAGCAGGGGACAGTATAGCAATCAGCCCCAGCATTTT	CASRGQYSNQPQHF	TRBD1	.	TRBV2	TRBJ1-5
TGTGCCAGCAGCTTATACCGGGCCTCCTACGAGCAGTACTTC	CASSLYRASYEQYF	.	.	TRBV7-9	TRBJ2-7
TGTGCCAGCAGCCTCAGGGAAGGCAATGAGCAGTTCTTC	CASSLREGNEQFF	.	.	TRBV28	TRBJ2-1
TGTGCCAGCACAGGGTATATTTCCTTCTATGGCTACACCTTC	CASTGYISFYGYTF	.	.	TRBV28	TRBJ1-2